This T cell receptor beta chain was sequenced during a study of blood T cell repertoires in COVID-19. At the level of the study: Material from acute and convalescent COVID-19 was sourced from the United States, Italy and Spain.

V dropped 3 bases and J dropped 9; count of bases not matched to a gene: 5. This CDR3 comprises 13 residues. From germline, CDR1 is LNHNV and CDR2 YYDKDF (reference sequence). The authors' processing: The assay estimated nucleated cells by amplifying reference gene primers. Assay used: immunoSEQ multiplex PCR; TCRdb lists only in-frame clones, some missing. V, J and clone size are taken as reported in that table, and D and trimming were inferred from the DNA itself. The table records 150,000 to 200,000 clones, 88% of them present only once. This sequence joins TRBV15 and TRBJ2-1; 7 bases match TRBD1. Sequenced material: peripheral blood. The TCR originated in a human donor in a cohort sampled during active COVID-19. In nucleotides, the CDR3 is TGTGCCACCAGCAGGGTACAGGGGTTTGAGCAGTTCTTC. Translated, it gives CATSRVQGFEQFF.